These 7 T cell receptor beta chains were sequenced from one sample in a study of blood T cell repertoires in COVID-19. The method was immunoSEQ multiplex PCR; TCRdb's version includes in-frame clones alone and lacks a portion of them. The sample includes approximately 190,000 clones, about 88% of them seen just once. Sequencing was done on a sample of peripheral blood. These receptors were obtained from a man aged 25-45 years with active or convalescent COVID-19.

The CDR3 nucleotides read TGCGCCAGCAGCTTGGGACAGTCGAACACTGAAGCTTTCTTT. This sequence encodes CASSLGQSNTEAFF. The chain carries TRBV5-1 and TRBJ1-1; D may be TRBD1 (5 bases). The CDR3 runs to 14 residues. The V end lost 0 bases, the J end lost 1 base, and 7 bases lay between the germline ends. Germline V gives CDR1 SGHRS, CDR2 YFSETQ.

About this clone itself: This CDR3 is also generated by other DNA sequences in the sample. J is TRBJ1-2 and V is TRBV30; TRBD1 matches at 8 bases. Germline CDR1 reads GTSNPN; CDR2 reads SVGIG (reference sequence). V shed 2 bases and J 11 bases; nucleotides not matched to a gene: 4. The CDR3 has 11 amino acids. The CDR3 region is CAWSPGGGYTF. CDR3 bases: TGTGCCTGGAGTCCAGGGGGCGGGTACACCTTC.

The CDR3 DNA follows: TGTGCCAGCAGCCCCAGAGAGGGGAGGACTGAAGCTTTCTTT. Its protein product is CASSPREGRTEAFF. This chain links TRBV5-8 with TRBJ1-1; perhaps TRBD1 as D (5 bases). CDR3 size: 14 residues. The germline gives CDR1 SGHTS, CDR2 YDEGEE. The V end was cut by 4 bases, the J end by 5 bases, with 15 bases between.

The rearrangement joins TRBV18 to TRBJ1-5; TRBD1 matches at 8 bases. V shed 3 bases, J shed 1 base, and the junction held 5 bases outside the gene matches. The germline V gene has CDR1 KGHSH and CDR2 LQKENI. The CDR3 is made up of 16 amino acids. The chain's CDR3 is CASSPAGQVSNQPQHF. The CDR3 DNA is TGTGCCAGCTCACCCGCGGGACAGGTGAGCAATCAGCCCCAGCATTTT.

The chain has TRBV7-2 and TRBJ1-2, with TRBD1 identical over 8 bases. This CDR3 has 14 amino acids. Per the germline V gene, CDR1 is SGHTA and CDR2 is FQGNSA. J gave up 8 bases and V 2 bases, and 7 bases lay outside the gene matches. The CDR3 here is CASSLNQGAGGYTF. The CDR3 DNA reads as TGTGCCAGCAGCTTAAACCAGGGGGCGGGAGGCTACACCTTC.

Written as DNA, the CDR3 is TGTGCCAGCTCACCACCGTTTAGCGGGGAGCTGTTTTTT. Its protein is CASSPPFSGELFF. This chain joins TRBV18 and TRBJ2-2; D gene ambiguous. Germline V gives CDR1 KGHSH, CDR2 LQKENI. Trimming pared 0 bases from V and 7 bases from J, leaving 6 bases between. The CDR3 is made up of 13 amino acids. Full variable domain (remainder filled in from reference TRBV18 and TRBJ2-2): NAGVMQNPRHLVRRRGQEARLRCSPMKGHSHVYWYRQLPEEGLKFMVYLQKENIIDESGMPKERFSAEFPKEGPSILRIQQVVRGDSAAYFCASSPPFSGELFFGEGSRLTVL.

This clone was recorded only once. The J gene is TRBJ1-4, the V gene TRBV5-1; D is possibly TRBD1 (6 bases). The CDR3 is made up of 15 amino acids. V gave up 7 bases and J gave up 5 bases, with 18 bases separating them. Germline-derived CDR1 and CDR2 are SGHRS and YFSETQ. CDR3 amino acids: CASGIQGPGNEKLFF. CDR3 nucleotides: TGCGCCAGCGGGATACAGGGACCGGGGAATGAAAAACTGTTTTTT.